This is a list of T cell receptor beta chains from one sample in a study of shared clonotypes between healthy human individuals. Sequencing was performed with immunoSEQ multiplex PCR; in TCRdb, only in-frame clones are kept and a portion is missing. The sample holds about 980,000 clones; less than 85% are singletons and the top ten take over 1.3%. The sequencing input was memory CD4+ T cells sorted from blood. These receptors came from a man aged 18 to 29 in good health. CDR3s include the opening cysteine and the closing phenylalanine or tryptophan. The order of the fields is CDR3 protein, CDR3 DNA, D gene, CDR3 length, V gene, J gene, clone size. The D gene is left open where the match is weak. Clone size appears in some rows only: once, few, many, or a class for an expanded clone.

CDR3aa: CASSLGPGVNEKLFF; CDR3nt: TGTGCCAGCAGCTTGGGACCAGGGGTTAATGAAAAACTGTTTTTT; d_gene: .; len: 15; v_gene: TRBV5-6; j_gene: TRBJ1-4; abundance: .
CDR3aa: CASSPRTGWDEQYF; CDR3nt: TGTGCCAGCAGCCCCCGGACAGGATGGGACGAGCAGTACTTC; d_gene: TRBD1; len: 14; v_gene: TRBV7-9; j_gene: TRBJ2-7; abundance: .
CDR3aa: CASSLVGTGNQPQHF; CDR3nt: TGTGCCAGCAGCTTAGTAGGGACAGGCAATCAGCCCCAGCATTTT; d_gene: TRBD1; len: 15; v_gene: TRBV7-8; j_gene: TRBJ1-5; abundance: .
CDR3aa: CASSPPARDEQYF; CDR3nt: TGTGCCAGCTCACCACCGGCTCGAGACGAGCAGTACTTC; d_gene: .; len: 13; v_gene: TRBV18; j_gene: TRBJ2-7; abundance: .
CDR3aa: CASSLSQGVSEKLFF; CDR3nt: TGTGCCAGCAGTTTATCGCAGGGTGTGAGTGAAAAACTGTTTTTT; d_gene: .; len: 15; v_gene: TRBV28; j_gene: TRBJ1-4; abundance: .
CDR3aa: CASSYGRVNYGYTF; CDR3nt: TGTGCCAGCAGTTACGGGAGGGTTAACTATGGCTACACCTTC; d_gene: .; len: 14; v_gene: TRBV6-5; j_gene: TRBJ1-2; abundance: .
CDR3aa: CASSLGRGDSGNTIYF; CDR3nt: TGTGCCAGCAGCTTAGGTCGTGGTGATTCTGGAAACACCATATATTTT; d_gene: .; len: 16; v_gene: TRBV11-2; j_gene: TRBJ1-3; abundance: .
CDR3aa: CASSRGGDLVWQPQHF; CDR3nt: TGTGCCAGTAGTAGAGGGGGCGACTTAGTATGGCAGCCCCAGCATTTT; d_gene: TRBD1; len: 16; v_gene: TRBV19; j_gene: TRBJ1-5; abundance: .
CDR3aa: CASSLATGTPRGSYNEQFF; CDR3nt: TGTGCCAGCAGCTTAGCTACCGGGACTCCGAGGGGCTCCTACAATGAGCAGTTCTTC; d_gene: .; len: 19; v_gene: TRBV7-2; j_gene: TRBJ2-1; abundance: .
CDR3aa: CASRSYSSNYGYTF; CDR3nt: TGTGCAAGTCGCTCCTATTCCTCGAACTATGGCTACACCTTC; d_gene: .; len: 14; v_gene: TRBV12-2; j_gene: TRBJ1-2; abundance: .
CDR3aa: CASTKLAGSSYEQYF; CDR3nt: TGTGCCAGCACCAAACTAGCGGGGAGTTCCTACGAGCAGTACTTC; d_gene: TRBD2; len: 15; v_gene: TRBV6-5; j_gene: TRBJ2-7; abundance: .
CDR3aa: CASSFLGTEAFF; CDR3nt: TGTGCCAGCAGCTTTCTTGGCACTGAAGCTTTCTTT; d_gene: .; len: 12; v_gene: TRBV2; j_gene: TRBJ1-1; abundance: few
CDR3aa: CASSPGGANYNSPLHF; CDR3nt: TGTGCCAGCAGTCCAGGCGGGGCCAACTATAATTCACCCCTCCACTTT; d_gene: .; len: 16; v_gene: TRBV6-6; j_gene: TRBJ1-6; abundance: .
CDR3aa: CASKTSTDTQYF; CDR3nt: TGTGCCAGCAAGACTAGCACAGATACGCAGTATTTT; d_gene: .; len: 12; v_gene: TRBV6-5; j_gene: TRBJ2-3; abundance: .
CDR3aa: CAWSVATGADTQYF; CDR3nt: TGTGCCTGGAGTGTAGCAACGGGAGCGGATACGCAGTATTTT; d_gene: .; len: 14; v_gene: TRBV30; j_gene: TRBJ2-3; abundance: .
CDR3aa: CAWSDRLNTEAFF; CDR3nt: TGTGCCTGGAGCGACAGACTGAACACTGAAGCTTTCTTT; d_gene: .; len: 13; v_gene: TRBV30; j_gene: TRBJ1-1; abundance: .
CDR3aa: CASSQLDRGNYGYTF; CDR3nt: TGCGCCAGCAGCCAACTGGACAGGGGCAACTATGGCTACACCTTC; d_gene: TRBD1; len: 15; v_gene: TRBV4-3; j_gene: TRBJ1-2; abundance: .
CDR3aa: CASSQVGGVEKLFF; CDR3nt: TGCGCCAGCAGCCAAGTGGGGGGCGTAGAAAAACTGTTTTTT; d_gene: .; len: 14; v_gene: TRBV4-1; j_gene: TRBJ1-4; abundance: .
CDR3aa: CASSPWDTNQPQHF; CDR3nt: TGTGCCAGCTCACCATGGGACACGAATCAGCCCCAGCATTTT; d_gene: .; len: 14; v_gene: TRBV18; j_gene: TRBJ1-5; abundance: .
CDR3aa: CSVVPQTGLLFF; CDR3nt: TGCAGCGTTGTGCCCCAAACGGGACTCCTCTTCTTC; d_gene: .; len: 12; v_gene: TRBV29-1; j_gene: TRBJ2-1; abundance: .
CDR3aa: CASSEGGGWFETQYF; CDR3nt: TGTGCCAGCAGTGAAGGAGGGGGGTGGTTTGAGACCCAGTACTTC; d_gene: .; len: 15; v_gene: TRBV25-1; j_gene: TRBJ2-5; abundance: once
CDR3aa: CASSRSGGAWETQYF; CDR3nt: TGTGCCAGCAGTCGTAGCGGGGGGGCCTGGGAGACCCAGTACTTC; d_gene: TRBD2; len: 15; v_gene: TRBV7-8; j_gene: TRBJ2-5; abundance: .
CDR3aa: CASSEGRAISGNTIYF; CDR3nt: TGTGCCAGCAGTGAAGGACGGGCGATCTCTGGAAACACCATATATTTT; d_gene: .; len: 16; v_gene: TRBV6-1; j_gene: TRBJ1-3; abundance: .
CDR3aa: CASSLGPRRGNTDTQYF; CDR3nt: TGCGCCAGCAGCTTGGGCCCTCGGCGGGGAAATACAGATACGCAGTATTTT; d_gene: .; len: 17; v_gene: TRBV5-1; j_gene: TRBJ2-3; abundance: many
CDR3aa: CASSLGTEGRTQYF; CDR3nt: TGTGCTAGCAGCCTAGGGACTGAGGGGAGGACCCAGTACTTC; d_gene: .; len: 14; v_gene: TRBV7-7; j_gene: TRBJ2-5; abundance: once
CDR3aa: CASSRDRAGETQYF; CDR3nt: TGTGCCAGCAGCCGGGACAGGGCTGGAGAGACCCAGTACTTC; d_gene: TRBD1; len: 14; v_gene: TRBV7-2; j_gene: TRBJ2-5; abundance: .